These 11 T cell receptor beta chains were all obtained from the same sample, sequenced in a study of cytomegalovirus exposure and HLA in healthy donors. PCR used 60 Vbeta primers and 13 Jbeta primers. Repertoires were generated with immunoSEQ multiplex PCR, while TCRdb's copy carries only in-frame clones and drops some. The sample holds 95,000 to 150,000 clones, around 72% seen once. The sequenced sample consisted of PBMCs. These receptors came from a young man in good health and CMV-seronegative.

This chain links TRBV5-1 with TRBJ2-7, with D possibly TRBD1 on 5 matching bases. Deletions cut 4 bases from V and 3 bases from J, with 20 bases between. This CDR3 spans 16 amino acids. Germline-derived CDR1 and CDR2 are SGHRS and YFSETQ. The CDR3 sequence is CASSLGAAGLNYEQYF. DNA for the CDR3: TGCGCCAGCAGCCTTGGGGCGGCAGGATTAAACTACGAGCAGTACTTC.

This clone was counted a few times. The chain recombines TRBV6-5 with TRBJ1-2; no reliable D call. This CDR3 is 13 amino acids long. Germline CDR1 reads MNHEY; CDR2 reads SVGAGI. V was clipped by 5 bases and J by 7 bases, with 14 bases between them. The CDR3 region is CASSPGFSFGYTF. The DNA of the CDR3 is TGTGCCAGCAGTCCCGGGTTTAGTTTTGGCTACACCTTC.

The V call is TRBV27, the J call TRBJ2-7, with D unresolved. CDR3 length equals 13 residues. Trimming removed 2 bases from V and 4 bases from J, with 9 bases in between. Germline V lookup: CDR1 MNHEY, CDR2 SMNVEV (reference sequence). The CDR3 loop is CASSLGQKYEQYF. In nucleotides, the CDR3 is TGTGCCAGCAGTTTAGGGCAGAAATACGAGCAGTACTTC.

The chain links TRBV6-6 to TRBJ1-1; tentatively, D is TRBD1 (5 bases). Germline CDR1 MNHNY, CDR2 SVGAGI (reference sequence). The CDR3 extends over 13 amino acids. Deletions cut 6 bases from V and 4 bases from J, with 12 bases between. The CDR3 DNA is TGTGCCAGCAGCTCAGGGAAGAGCACTGAAGCTTTCTTT. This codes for CASSSGKSTEAFF.

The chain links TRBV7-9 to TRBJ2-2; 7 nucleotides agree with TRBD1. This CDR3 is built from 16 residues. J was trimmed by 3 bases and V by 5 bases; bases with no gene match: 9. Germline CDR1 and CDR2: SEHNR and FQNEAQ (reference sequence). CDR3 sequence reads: CASSRPDRFYTGELFF. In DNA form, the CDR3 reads TGTGCCAGCAGCCGCCCGGACAGGTTTTACACCGGGGAGCTGTTTTTT. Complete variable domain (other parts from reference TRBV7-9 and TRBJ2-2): DTGVSQNPRHKITKRGQNVTFRCDPISEHNRLYWYRQTLGQGPEFLTYFQNEAQLEKSRLLSDRFSAERPKGSFSTLEIQRTEQGDSAMYLCASSRPDRFYTGELFFGEGSRLTVL.

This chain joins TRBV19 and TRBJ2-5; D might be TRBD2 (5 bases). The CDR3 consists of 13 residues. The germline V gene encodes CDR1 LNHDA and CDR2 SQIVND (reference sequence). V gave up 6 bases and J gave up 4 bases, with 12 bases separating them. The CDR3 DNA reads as TGTGCCAGTAGCCCCGGGAAGGGAGAGACCCAGTACTTC. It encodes CASSPGKGETQYF. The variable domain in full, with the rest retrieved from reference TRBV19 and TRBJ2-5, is DGGITQSPKYLFRKEGQNVTLSCEQNLNHDAMYWYRQDPGQGLRLIYYSQIVNDFQKGDIAEGYSVSREKKESFPLTVTSAQKNPTAFYLCASSPGKGETQYFGPGTRLLVL.

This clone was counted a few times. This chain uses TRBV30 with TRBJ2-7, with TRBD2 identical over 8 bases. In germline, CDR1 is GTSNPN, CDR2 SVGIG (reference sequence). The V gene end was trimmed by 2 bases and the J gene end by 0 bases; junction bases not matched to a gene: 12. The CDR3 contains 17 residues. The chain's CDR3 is CAWSRSGGNYFSYEQYF. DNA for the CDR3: TGTGCCTGGAGTAGAAGCGGGGGTAATTACTTCTCCTACGAGCAGTACTTC.

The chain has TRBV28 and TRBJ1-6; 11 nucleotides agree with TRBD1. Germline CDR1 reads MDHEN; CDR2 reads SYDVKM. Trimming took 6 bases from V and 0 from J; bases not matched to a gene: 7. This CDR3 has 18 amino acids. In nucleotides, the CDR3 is TGTGCCAGCAGACTCGGACAGGGGGCTGGCTCCTATAATTCACCCCTCCACTTT. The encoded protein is CASRLGQGAGSYNSPLHF.

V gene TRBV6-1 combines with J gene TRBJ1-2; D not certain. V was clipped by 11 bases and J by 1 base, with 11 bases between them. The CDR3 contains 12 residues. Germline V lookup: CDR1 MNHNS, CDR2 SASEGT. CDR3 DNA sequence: TGTGCCGGGCAGGCGATTAACTATGGCTACACCTTC. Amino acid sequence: CAGQAINYGYTF.

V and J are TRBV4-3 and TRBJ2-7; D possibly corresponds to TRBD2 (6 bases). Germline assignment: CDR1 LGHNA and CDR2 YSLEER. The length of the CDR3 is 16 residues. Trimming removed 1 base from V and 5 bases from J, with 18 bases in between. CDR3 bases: TGCGCCAGCAGCCAAGTGGAGGGGACTTTTTCTAACGAGCAGTACTTC. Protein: CASSQVEGTFSNEQYF.

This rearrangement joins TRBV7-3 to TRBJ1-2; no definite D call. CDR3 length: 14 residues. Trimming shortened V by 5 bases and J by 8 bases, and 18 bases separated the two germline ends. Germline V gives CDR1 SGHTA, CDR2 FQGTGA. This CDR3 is CASSPNGDTGGYTF. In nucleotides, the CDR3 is TGTGCCAGCAGCCCGAACGGTGACACGGGGGGCTACACCTTC.